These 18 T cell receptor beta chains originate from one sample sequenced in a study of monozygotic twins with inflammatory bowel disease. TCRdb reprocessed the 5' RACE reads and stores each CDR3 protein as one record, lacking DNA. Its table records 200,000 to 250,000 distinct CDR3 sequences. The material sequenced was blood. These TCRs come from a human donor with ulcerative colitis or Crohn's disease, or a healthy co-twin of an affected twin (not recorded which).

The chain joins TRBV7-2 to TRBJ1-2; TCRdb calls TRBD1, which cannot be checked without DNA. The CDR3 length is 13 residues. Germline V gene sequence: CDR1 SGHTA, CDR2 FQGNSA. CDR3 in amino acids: CASRGQGAGGYTF.

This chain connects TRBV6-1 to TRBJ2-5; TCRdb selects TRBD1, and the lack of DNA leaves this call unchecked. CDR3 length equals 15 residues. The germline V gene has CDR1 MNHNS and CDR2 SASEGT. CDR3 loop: CASTSITGPQETQYF.

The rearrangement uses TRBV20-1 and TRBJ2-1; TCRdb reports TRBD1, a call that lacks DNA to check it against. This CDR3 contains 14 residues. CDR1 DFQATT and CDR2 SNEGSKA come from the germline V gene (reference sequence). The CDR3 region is CSARDQGSNRGQFF.

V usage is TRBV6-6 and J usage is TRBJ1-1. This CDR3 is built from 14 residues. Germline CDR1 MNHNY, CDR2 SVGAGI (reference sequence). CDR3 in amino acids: CASLSTTESEHTFF.

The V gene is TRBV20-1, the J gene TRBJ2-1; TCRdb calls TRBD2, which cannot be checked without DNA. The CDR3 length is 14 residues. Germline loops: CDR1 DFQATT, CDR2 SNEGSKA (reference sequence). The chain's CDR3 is CSAQLAGGNNEQFF.

Here the CDR3 reads CASNENTTNNEKLFF. J is TRBJ1-4 and V is TRBV5-1. Germline-derived CDR1 and CDR2 are SGHRS and YFSETQ. The CDR3 sequence is 15 residues long.

The CDR3 region is CASSVGRKGGQPQHF. V is TRBV9 and J is TRBJ1-5; without DNA, the TCRdb call of TRBD1 cannot be checked. The V gene's germline CDR1 is SGDLS and CDR2 YYNGEE. This CDR3 has 15 amino acids.

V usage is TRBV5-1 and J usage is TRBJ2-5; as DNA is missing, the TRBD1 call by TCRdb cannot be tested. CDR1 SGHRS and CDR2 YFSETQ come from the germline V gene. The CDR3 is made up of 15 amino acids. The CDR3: CASSPRGTTQETQYF.

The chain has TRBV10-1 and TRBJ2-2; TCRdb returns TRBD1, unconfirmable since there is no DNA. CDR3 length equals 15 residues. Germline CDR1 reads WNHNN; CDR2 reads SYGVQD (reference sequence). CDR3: CASSESGAGAGELFF.

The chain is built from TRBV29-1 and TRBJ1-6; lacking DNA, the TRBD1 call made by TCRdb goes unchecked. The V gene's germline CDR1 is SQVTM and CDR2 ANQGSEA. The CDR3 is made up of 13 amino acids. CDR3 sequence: CSVAHREDSPLHF. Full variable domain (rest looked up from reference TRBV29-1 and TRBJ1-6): SAVISQKPSRDICQRGTSLTIQCQVDSQVTMMFWYRQQPGQSLTLIATANQGSEATYESGFVIDKFPISRPNLTFSTLTVSNMSPEDSSIYLCSVAHREDSPLHFGNGTRLTVT.

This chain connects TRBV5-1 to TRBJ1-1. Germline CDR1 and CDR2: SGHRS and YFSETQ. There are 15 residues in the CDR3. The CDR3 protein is CASSLAGVRGPEAFF.

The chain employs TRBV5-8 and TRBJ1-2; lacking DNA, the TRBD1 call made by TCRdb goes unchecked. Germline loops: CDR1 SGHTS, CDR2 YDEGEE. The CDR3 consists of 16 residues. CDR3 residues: CASSLQPGQNYYGYTF.

CDR3 protein: CASSLGQDKRAEAFF. The J gene is TRBJ1-1, the V gene TRBV5-1; TCRdb's assignment of TRBD1 cannot be checked, as there is no DNA. CDR3 length: 15 amino acids. Germline V gives CDR1 SGHRS, CDR2 YFSETQ.

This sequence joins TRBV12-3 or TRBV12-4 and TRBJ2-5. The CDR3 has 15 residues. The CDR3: CASRTKNLPQETQYF.

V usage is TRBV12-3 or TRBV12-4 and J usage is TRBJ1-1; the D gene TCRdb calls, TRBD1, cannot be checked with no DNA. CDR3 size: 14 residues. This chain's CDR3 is CASSLQGSYTEAFF.

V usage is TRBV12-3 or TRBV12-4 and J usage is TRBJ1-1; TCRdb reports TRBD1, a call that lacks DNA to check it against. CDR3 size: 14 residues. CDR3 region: CASSFLQGLTEAFF.

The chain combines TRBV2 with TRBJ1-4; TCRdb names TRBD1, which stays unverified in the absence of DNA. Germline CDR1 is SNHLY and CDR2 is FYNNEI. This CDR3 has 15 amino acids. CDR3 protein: CASSAAPGTNEKLFF.

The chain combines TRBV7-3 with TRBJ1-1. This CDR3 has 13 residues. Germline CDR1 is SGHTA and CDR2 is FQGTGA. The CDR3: CASSFNRETEAFF.